This T cell receptor (beta chain) was sequenced during a study of CD8+CD57+ T cells in acquired aplastic anemia. About the study: CD4+ and CD8+ cells, once sorted, gave DNA averaging approximately 3.3 ug.

CDR3 and TCR beta VDJ profiling relied on genomic DNA as the template. MiXCR, run by TCRdb on the reads, gives a single entry per CDR3 protein. The table records 65,000 to 85,000 distinct CDR3 sequences, roughly half of them present only once. The CDR3 extends over 15 amino acids. CDR1 and CDR2 from the germline V gene are MRHNA and SNTAGT. J gave up 8 bases and V 4 bases, and 9 bases lay outside the gene matches. Overall study findings and caveats: Common to patients and controls were twenty-nine CD8+ CDR3 sequences. Significant differences in CD8+ Simpson's diversity were not observed between patients and controls.

Comments on this clonotype: Its antigen is unknown.

The J gene is TRBJ2-5, the V gene TRBV6-4, with 11 positions matching TRBD2. Material for sequencing was sorted CD4+, CD8+, or CD8+CD57+ T cells (not recorded which) from PBMCs. This sequence was found in a human donor in good health, serving as a control. CDR3 sequence reads: CASSAASGGPGTQYF. CDR3 nucleotides: TGTGCCAGCAGTGCGGCTAGCGGGGGGCCAGGAACCCAGTACTTC.